The next 32 T cell receptor beta chains were all read from a single sample in a study of blood T cell repertoires in COVID-19. This table comes from immunoSEQ multiplex PCR, and its TCRdb copy is limited to in-frame clones, with some not included. Of 450,000 to 500,000 clones in the sample, approximately 86% are singletons; the top ten hold roughly 8%. The sequenced material came from PBMCs or T cells enriched from blood (not recorded which). These receptors originate from a woman aged 60-70 years who had recovered from COVID-19.

The chain joins TRBV6-2 or TRBV6-3 to TRBJ1-1; the match to TRBD1 covers 9 bases. Germline-derived CDR1 and CDR2 are MNHEY and SVGEGT. V shed 7 bases, J shed 1 base, and the junction held 10 bases outside the gene matches. The CDR3 has 16 residues. CDR3 DNA sequence: TGTGCCAGCAACCCCGGCCCGGGACAGGGGAACACTGAAGCTTTCTTT. Residues: CASNPGPGQGNTEAFF.

The chain carries TRBV30 and TRBJ1-6; TRBD1 aligns across 7 bases. The CDR3 runs to 15 residues. The V gene's germline CDR1 is GTSNPN and CDR2 SVGIG (reference sequence). Germline trimming cut 0 bases from V and 8 bases from J; bases unmatched to any gene: 7. CDR3 amino acids: CAWSVRFRGDSPLHF. CDR3 DNA: TGTGCCTGGAGTGTACGGTTCAGGGGGGATTCACCCCTCCACTTT.

V is TRBV10-2 and J is TRBJ2-1; D perhaps matches TRBD2 (5 bases). Germline assignment: CDR1 WSHSY and CDR2 SAAADI. The CDR3 is 12 residues long. V was clipped by 6 bases and J by 3 bases, with 6 bases between them. The CDR3 protein is CASSRDYNEQFF. CDR3 nucleotide sequence: TGCGCCAGCAGCCGGGACTACAATGAGCAGTTCTTC.

The chain couples TRBV6-6 to TRBJ2-3; D is undetermined. Per germline, CDR1 MNHNY and CDR2 SVGAGI (reference sequence). CDR3 length: 16 residues. Trimming removed 0 bases at V and 0 bases at J, with 10 bases between. The CDR3 sequence is CASSYSNIPSTDTQYF. The DNA of the CDR3 is TGTGCCAGCAGTTACTCCAACATCCCTAGCACAGATACGCAGTATTTT.

The V gene is TRBV6-2 or TRBV6-3, the J gene TRBJ2-7; 7 bases fit TRBD1. In germline, CDR1 is MNHEY, CDR2 SVGEGT. The CDR3 extends over 14 amino acids. The V gene end was trimmed by 8 bases and the J gene end by 4 bases; junction bases not matched to a gene: 11. The CDR3 region has the DNA TGTGCCAGCTGCCCGACAGGGATCCTTTACGAGCAGTACGTC. Amino acids: CASCPTGILYEQYV.

The chain recombines TRBV6-5 with TRBJ1-1; a weak D match, TRBD1 (6 bases). The CDR3 totals 16 residues. Germline assignment: CDR1 MNHEY and CDR2 SVGAGI. Trimming removed 4 bases from V and 1 base from J, with 16 bases in between. This CDR3 reads CASSLSQGNWNTEAFF. The CDR3 coding sequence is TGTGCCAGCAGTTTAAGCCAGGGGAACTGGAACACTGAAGCTTTCTTT.

V is TRBV13 and J is TRBJ1-1; D might be TRBD1 (5 bases). V lost 5 bases and J 1 base, leaving 5 bases between the germline ends. The CDR3 totals 12 residues. Germline CDR1 reads PRHDT; CDR2 reads FYEKMQ (reference sequence). The DNA of the CDR3 is TGTGCCAGCAGCGGACAGAACACTGAAGCTTTCTTT. Translating gives CASSGQNTEAFF.

This sequence joins TRBV2 and TRBJ2-5; TRBD2 is a possible D gene (7 bases). This CDR3 contains 15 residues. CDR1 is SNHLY, CDR2 FYNNEI, per germline. V shed 8 bases and J shed 1 base, with 17 bases lying between them. The CDR3 sequence: CASSSGRGGQETQYF. DNA of the CDR3: TGTGCCAGCTCCTCGGGAAGGGGGGGCCAAGAGACCCAGTACTTC.

The chain has TRBV27 and TRBJ2-2; TRBD2 matches at 13 bases. The germline gives CDR1 MNHEY, CDR2 SMNVEV (reference sequence). This CDR3 contains 18 residues. V was clipped by 3 bases and J by 1 base; unmatched bases: 5. CDR3 in amino acids: CASSLPRLAGGNTGELFF. CDR3 nucleotides: TGTGCCAGCAGTTTGCCCCGACTAGCGGGAGGGAACACCGGGGAGCTGTTTTTT.

The J gene is TRBJ2-5, the V gene TRBV4-2, with D hard to call. The CDR3 has 14 residues. Trimming stripped 1 base from V and 2 bases from J, with 8 bases between. The germline V gene encodes CDR1 LGHNA and CDR2 YNFKEQ. The CDR3 is CASSQGNLQETQYF. CDR3 in DNA: TGTGCCAGCAGCCAAGGAAATCTACAAGAGACCCAGTACTTC.

This chain's CDR3 is CASRTSGVGTDTQYF. The CDR3 bases are TGTGCCAGTAGAACAAGCGGGGTGGGCACAGATACGCAGTATTTT. V is TRBV19 and J is TRBJ2-3, with 7 bases that match TRBD2. The CDR3 consists of 15 residues. After removal of 6 bases from V and 1 base from J, the junction contained 7 bases not matched to a gene. Germline lookup yields CDR1 LNHDA and CDR2 SQIVND (reference sequence).

The CDR3 sequence is CAISALSLAGGPWYQETQYF. In DNA, the CDR3 is TGTGCCATCAGTGCTCTATCGCTAGCGGGGGGTCCTTGGTACCAAGAGACCCAGTACTTC. This chain links TRBV10-3 with TRBJ2-5, with 11 bases fitting TRBD2. Trimming took 4 bases from V and 0 from J; bases not matched to a gene: 16. The germline V gene has CDR1 ENHRY and CDR2 SYGVKD. This CDR3 is built from 20 residues.

V and J are TRBV2 and TRBJ1-4, with a tentative D call TRBD1 (5 bases). Germline CDR1 SNHLY, CDR2 FYNNEI. V was shortened by 8 bases and J by 15 bases, with 19 bases between the two germline ends. This CDR3 is 12 amino acids long. CDR3 bases: TGTGCCAGCCGACGCGATCCCGGGACTGTGTTTTTT. Translation: CASRRDPGTVFF.

This clone was seen just once. V is TRBV13 and J is TRBJ1-5, with TRBD1 as a possible D gene (6 bases). The CDR3 totals 15 residues. Germline V gives CDR1 PRHDT, CDR2 FYEKMQ (reference sequence). Trimming stripped 0 bases from V and 3 bases from J, with 9 bases between. The CDR3 coding sequence is TGTGCCAGCAGCTTAGGGGACAGTCCCAATCAGCCCCAGCATTTT. This codes for CASSLGDSPNQPQHF.

The J gene is TRBJ2-2, the V gene TRBV7-9; TRBD1 aligns across 9 bases. The germline CDR1 and CDR2 sequences are SEHNR and FQNEAQ (reference sequence). V was clipped by 5 bases and J by 3 bases; unmatched bases: 13. This CDR3 spans 18 amino acids. CDR3 amino acids: CASSLGSLGTGYTGELFF. The CDR3 DNA is TGTGCCAGCAGCCTTGGCTCTCTCGGGACAGGGTACACCGGGGAGCTGTTTTTT. The variable domain in full, with the rest retrieved from reference TRBV7-9 and TRBJ2-2, is DTGVSQNPRHKITKRGQNVTFRCDPISEHNRLYWYRQTLGQGPEFLTYFQNEAQLEKSRLLSDRFSAERPKGSFSTLEIQRTEQGDSAMYLCASSLGSLGTGYTGELFFGEGSRLTVL.

The chain has TRBV5-1 and TRBJ2-2, with TRBD1 identical over 8 bases. Trimming at V came to 3 bases and at J to 0 bases, leaving 4 bases not matched to a gene. Germline-derived CDR1 and CDR2 are SGHRS and YFSETQ. CDR3 length equals 16 residues. For the CDR3, the DNA is TGCGCCAGCAGCTCGACAGGGGCGACGAACACCGGGGAGCTGTTTTTT. It encodes CASSSTGATNTGELFF.

This rearrangement joins TRBV29-1 to TRBJ1-1; D may be TRBD1 (5 bases). The CDR3 covers 13 residues. Trimming left V 7 bases short and J 1 base short, with 13 bases between. Germline lookup yields CDR1 SQVTM and CDR2 ANQGSEA. The CDR3 sequence is CSGPRQWNTEAFF. The CDR3 DNA reads as TGCAGCGGTCCCCGACAGTGGAACACTGAAGCTTTCTTT.

The chain links TRBV30 to TRBJ1-1; D unclear. Germline V gene lookup returns CDR1 GTSNPN and CDR2 SVGIG (reference sequence). The ends were cut back, 5 bases at V and 2 bases at J, with 12 bases in the middle. The CDR3 extends over 13 amino acids. CDR3 nucleotides: TGTGCCTGGGCGGCCGCGGGAAACACTGAAGCTTTCTTT. This encodes CAWAAAGNTEAFF.

V is TRBV11-2 and J is TRBJ1-1; a possible D gene is TRBD1 (6 bases). CDR3 length: 14 amino acids. The V gene lost 5 bases and the J gene lost 5 bases, with 15 bases spanning the gap. CDR1 SGHAT and CDR2 FQNNGV come from the germline V gene. Written as DNA, the CDR3 is TGTGCCAGCAGCCCGGGACACTGGGGGACTGAAGCTTTCTTT. Translating it yields CASSPGHWGTEAFF.

The gene calls are TRBV7-2 and TRBJ1-2; no definite D call. V lost 2 bases and J lost 7, with 8 bases in between. This CDR3 has 12 residues. The V gene's germline CDR1 is SGHTA and CDR2 FQGNSA. The CDR3: CASSLYGGGYTF. As DNA, the CDR3 is TGTGCCAGCAGCTTATACGGAGGTGGCTACACCTTC.

In this sample, this clone turned up a few times. The V call is TRBV19, the J call TRBJ2-2, with TRBD2 as a possible D gene (5 bases). Between the trimmed V and J ends, which lost 2 bases and 0 bases, there was a span of 10 bases. Germline CDR1 is LNHDA and CDR2 is SQIVND (reference sequence). The CDR3 has 16 residues. The CDR3 DNA follows: TGTGCCAGTAGTATACTAGCCGTACCGAACACCGGGGAGCTGTTTTTT. Protein: CASSILAVPNTGELFF.

The CDR3 bases are TGTGCCAGCAGCGCCCGGGACAGGGGAAACACTGAAGCTTTCTTT. Translation gives CASSARDRGNTEAFF. The chain combines TRBV5-4 with TRBJ1-1, with 10 bases matching TRBD1. Germline V lookup: CDR1 SGHNT, CDR2 YYREEE (reference sequence). V lost 4 bases to trimming and J lost 2 bases; unmatched junction nucleotides: 5. This CDR3 spans 15 amino acids.

V and J are TRBV7-2 and TRBJ2-3; no clear D gene. The length of the CDR3 is 13 residues. Germline CDR1 is SGHTA and CDR2 is FQGNSA. Trimming took off 1 base at V and 6 bases at J, with 8 bases between the two ends. CDR3 in amino acids: CASSLDLRDTQYF. DNA for the CDR3: TGTGCCAGCAGCTTAGATCTTCGGGATACGCAGTATTTT.

This clone was seen only once. This chain links TRBV5-1 with TRBJ1-1; possibly TRBD1 for D (5 bases). Germline V gene lookup returns CDR1 SGHRS and CDR2 YFSETQ. CDR3 length: 15 residues. V was cut by 0 bases and J by 4 bases, with 13 bases left in between. The CDR3 loop is CASSLETGVITEAFF. The CDR3 DNA sequence: TGCGCCAGCAGCTTGGAGACGGGGGTGATCACTGAAGCTTTCTTT.

The chain has TRBV7-2 and TRBJ1-4; TRBD1 might be the D (5 bases). Trimming stripped 4 bases from V and 0 bases from J, with 6 bases between. The V gene's germline CDR1 is SGHTA and CDR2 FQGNSA. The CDR3 extends over 14 amino acids. CDR3 DNA: TGTGCCAGCAGCTCAGGGACAACTAATGAAAAACTGTTTTTT. Its translation is CASSSGTTNEKLFF.

The J gene is TRBJ2-1, the V gene TRBV5-4, with TRBD1 matching 7 bases. The V segment lost 6 bases and the J segment 7 bases; nucleotides outside the gene matches: 16. Per germline, CDR1 SGHNT and CDR2 YYREEE (reference sequence). The CDR3 loop spans 16 amino acids. In DNA, the CDR3 is TGTGCCAGCACCGATTTAGGGGGCAGGGGGTCAAATGAGCAGTTCTTC. Protein sequence: CASTDLGGRGSNEQFF.

This chain connects TRBV2 to TRBJ1-3, with TRBD1 as a possible D gene (5 bases). Germline lookup yields CDR1 SNHLY and CDR2 FYNNEI. Trimming left V 3 bases short and J 3 bases short, with 15 bases between. The CDR3 runs to 16 residues. CDR3 region: CASSDSPTRGGNTIYF. CDR3 nucleotide sequence: TGTGCCAGCAGTGATTCCCCCACAAGGGGTGGAAACACCATATATTTT.

The J gene is TRBJ2-7, the V gene TRBV29-1; 8 bases agree with TRBD2. Unmatched junction bases numbered 11, after V lost 1 base and J lost 3 bases. The CDR3 covers 16 residues. CDR1 and CDR2 (germline): SQVTM, ANQGSEA. In DNA form, the CDR3 reads TGCAGCGTTGAAGTTAGGGAACGGGGGGGGCACTACGAGCAGTACTTC. It encodes CSVEVRERGGHYEQYF.

V is TRBV3-1 (or the pseudogene TRBV3-2) and J is TRBJ1-6; D perhaps matches TRBD1 (6 bases). Trimming removed 3 bases at V and 3 bases at J, with 15 bases between. The CDR3 has 17 residues. Germline values: CDR1 LGHDT, CDR2 YNNKEL (reference sequence). The CDR3 is CASSQAGAANYNSPLHF. The CDR3 DNA sequence: TGTGCCAGCAGCCAGGCAGGGGCCGCCAACTATAATTCACCCCTCCACTTT.

The chain has TRBV5-1 and TRBJ1-2; D possibly corresponds to TRBD1 (5 bases). The CDR3 extends over 14 amino acids. Germline V gene lookup returns CDR1 SGHRS and CDR2 YFSETQ. Trimming cost V 0 bases and J 7 bases, with 13 bases left between them. The CDR3 loop reads CASSLGSAGFGYTF. The DNA of the CDR3 is TGCGCCAGCAGCTTGGGTTCGGCAGGGTTTGGCTACACCTTC. The full variable domain, in which reference TRBV5-1 and TRBJ1-2 provide the parts outside the CDR3, is KAGVTQTPRYLIKTRGQQVTLSCSPISGHRSVSWYQQTPGQGLQFLFEYFSETQRNKGNFPGRFSGRQFSNSRSEMNVSTLELGDSALYLCASSLGSAGFGYTFGSGTRLTVV.

The chain uses TRBV7-9 and TRBJ2-7; TRBD2 agrees at 9 bases. Losses at the gene ends were 5 bases for V and 4 bases for J; bases not matched to a gene: 12. CDR1 SEHNR and CDR2 FQNEAQ come from the germline V gene (reference sequence). The CDR3 extends over 16 amino acids. CDR3 sequence: CASSPPQRGAGYEQYF. DNA for the CDR3: TGTGCCAGCAGCCCTCCCCAGCGGGGGGCCGGGTACGAGCAGTACTTC. Supplemented by reference TRBV7-9 and TRBJ2-7, the full variable domain reads DTGVSQNPRHKITKRGQNVTFRCDPISEHNRLYWYRQTLGQGPEFLTYFQNEAQLEKSRLLSDRFSAERPKGSFSTLEIQRTEQGDSAMYLCASSPPQRGAGYEQYFGPGTRLTVT.

The chain uses TRBV12-5 and TRBJ2-3; D perhaps matches TRBD2 (5 bases). Germline lookup yields CDR1 LGHNT and CDR2 FRNRAP. The CDR3 has 16 residues. Deletions cut 0 bases from V and 3 bases from J, with 13 bases between. This chain's CDR3 is CASGLVRGGRTDTQYF. The CDR3 coding sequence is TGTGCTAGTGGTTTGGTACGCGGAGGACGGACAGATACGCAGTATTTT.